The source of this TCR beta chain is a study of identifying expanded T cells in peripheral blood. Concerning this clone: Its target is not known.

Assay: immunoSEQ multiplex PCR; the TCRdb copy retains only in-frame clones and omits some. This table has approximately 120,000 clones, 88% appearing once. Whole-study results and caveats: Two-week clone count variance significantly increased as total template count grew.

The origin of this receptor is a person aged 18 to 70 in good health. Sequenced material: blood.

The DNA of the CDR3 is TGTGCCAGTACCACACTAGCGGGAGGCACCGGGGAGCTGTTTTTT. This codes for CASTTLAGGTGELFF. The chain recombines TRBV19 with TRBJ2-2; 12 bases are shared with TRBD2. Unmatched junction bases numbered 4, after V lost 7 bases and J lost 4 bases. The CDR3 totals 15 residues. Looked up from germline, CDR1 is LNHDA and CDR2 is SQIVND (reference sequence).